Shown below are 6 T cell receptor beta chains from a single sample sequenced in a study of T cell responses to AZD1222 COVID-19 vaccine (dated by TCRdb to the early 2020s). Sample time point, as interpreted from the label and publication: baseline before first vaccination. Libraries came from the immunoSEQ multiplex PCR assay. The clones in this table, taken by TCRdb from immuneACCESS, are in-frame only. Not every clone is retained; where verified, under half of the shortfall comes from an unresolved V gene, and the cause of the rest is unknown. Recorded for this sample are 150,000 to 200,000 clones; 85% to 95% of them occurred a single time. The ten largest clones add up to approximately 1% of the sample. The sequencing here drew on peripheral blood, taken on day 0 of AZD1222 vaccination. Source of these receptors: an adult in good health.

About this clone itself: Other DNA sequences in this specimen translate into the identical CDR3. V usage is TRBV20-1 and J usage is TRBJ1-1; D is uncertain. This CDR3 comprises 11 residues. Trimming removed 0 bases from V and 4 bases from J, with 3 bases in between. The germline gives CDR1 DFQATT, CDR2 SNEGSKA (reference sequence). The CDR3 reads CSARDRTEAFF. CDR3 nucleotide sequence: TGCAGTGCTAGAGATCGCACTGAAGCTTTCTTT.

The chain couples TRBV19 to TRBJ2-2; 8 nucleotides match TRBD1. From germline, CDR1 is LNHDA and CDR2 SQIVND (reference sequence). This CDR3 has 15 amino acids. J was trimmed by 4 bases and V by 6 bases; bases with no gene match: 7. CDR3 bases: TGTGCCAGTAGAGGACAGGGTTTGGGCACCGGGGAGCTGTTTTTT. It encodes CASRGQGLGTGELFF.

The V gene is TRBV6-2 or TRBV6-3, the J gene TRBJ2-6; no reliable D call. V lost 5 bases and J 5 bases, leaving 13 bases between the germline ends. The CDR3 is 15 residues long. CDR1 and CDR2 (germline): MNHEY, SVGEGT. CDR3 loop: CASSIRLSWANVLTF. The CDR3 DNA follows: TGTGCCAGCAGTATCCGTCTTTCCTGGGCCAACGTCCTGACTTTC.

The chain links TRBV3-1 (or the pseudogene TRBV3-2) to TRBJ1-6; no clear D gene. V was trimmed by 1 base and J by 7 bases, leaving 8 bases between them. Germline CDR1 reads LGHDT; CDR2 reads YNNKEL (reference sequence). The CDR3 is 14 residues long. The CDR3 protein is CASSQVLDNSPLHF. The CDR3 DNA follows: TGTGCCAGCAGCCAAGTCCTGGACAATTCACCCCTCCACTTT.

The chain recombines TRBV4-3 with TRBJ2-3; D might be TRBD1 (5 bases). The CDR3 is 16 amino acids. The V and J ends lost 1 base and 1 base respectively, with 12 bases between them. The V gene's germline CDR1 is LGHNA and CDR2 YSLEER. The CDR3 region is CASSQGWQGGTDTQYF. The CDR3 DNA sequence: TGCGCCAGCAGCCAAGGTTGGCAGGGTGGCACAGATACGCAGTATTTT.

The V gene is TRBV7-9, the J gene TRBJ1-2, with D possibly TRBD1 on 6 matching bases. Per the germline V gene, CDR1 is SEHNR and CDR2 is FQNEAQ (reference sequence). CDR3 length: 15 residues. V lost 1 base and J 6 bases, leaving 15 bases between the germline ends. The CDR3 nucleotides are TGTGCCAGCAGCTTAGGATGGGGGGGCAGGGATGGCTACACCTTC. Protein product: CASSLGWGGRDGYTF.